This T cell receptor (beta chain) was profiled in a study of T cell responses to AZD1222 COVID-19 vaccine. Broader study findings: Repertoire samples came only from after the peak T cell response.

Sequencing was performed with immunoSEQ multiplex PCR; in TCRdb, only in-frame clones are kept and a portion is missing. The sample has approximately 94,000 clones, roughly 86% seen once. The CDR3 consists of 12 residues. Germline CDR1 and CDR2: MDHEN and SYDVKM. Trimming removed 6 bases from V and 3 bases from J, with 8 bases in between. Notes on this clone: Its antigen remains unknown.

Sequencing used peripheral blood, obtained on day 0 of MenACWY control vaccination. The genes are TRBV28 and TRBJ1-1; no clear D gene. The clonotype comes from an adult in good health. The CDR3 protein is CASRPKYTEAFF. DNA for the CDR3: TGTGCCAGCAGACCAAAATACACTGAAGCTTTCTTT.